What follows is one T cell receptor (beta chain) and its context. Its antigen is as yet unknown. Investigators isolated RNA and reverse transcribed it into cDNA to act as the sequencing template. TCRdb keeps only in-frame clones here, not all; method: immunoSEQ multiplex PCR. The table includes about 190,000 clones, more than 55% detected once. Treatment meaning: oral pan-JAK inhibitor, 5-10 mg twice daily. This sample is part of a study of CD8+ T cells in alopecia areata. Overall study findings and caveats: TCR sharing was clearer in mice than between patients, perhaps partly owing to patient HLA diversity. Treatment with tofacitinib significantly lowered scalp clonality and reduced expanded CD8+ clones among the top 100. Tofacitinib did not eliminate many expanded lesional clones from scalp or blood. An increase in clonality over normal scalp was evident in lesional scalp, especially alopecia totalis/universalis.

The CDR3 sequence is 18 residues long. V lost 2 bases and J lost 0, with 19 bases in between. Germline values: CDR1 LGHNT, CDR2 FRNRAP. The receptor comes from a human donor with alopecia areata. The chain combines TRBV12-5 with TRBJ1-1, with a possible D match to TRBD1 (5 bases). The sample was CD4+ T cells sorted from blood, taken at week 4, from a patient treated with tofacitinib. The CDR3 sequence is CASGLIEGPTEVNTEAFF. In DNA form, the CDR3 reads TGTGCTAGTGGTTTGATCGAGGGCCCGACAGAAGTGAACACTGAAGCTTTCTTT.